This T cell receptor (beta chain) stems from a study of CD8+ T cells in alopecia areata. Sequencing relied on a cDNA template that was reverse transcribed from extracted RNA. Sequenced by immunoSEQ multiplex PCR; TCRdb stores in-frame clones only, minus some. This table holds approximately 91,000 clones, 35% to 50% found once. Study-level findings and limits: Mice showed TCR sharing more clearly than patients did, possibly owing to HLA.

Those with alopecia areata gave lesional scalp punch biopsies and peripheral blood. With respect to this clone: Antigen: not known.

The sample comprised CD4+ T cells sorted from blood. This clonotype was sampled from a human donor with alopecia areata.

The CDR3 nucleotides read TGCAGCGTTGGTGGGACAGGGCAAGAGACCCAGTACTTC. This gives the protein CSVGGTGQETQYF. The genes are TRBV29-1 and TRBJ2-5; 9 bases map to TRBD1. J was trimmed by 2 bases and V by 4 bases; bases with no gene match: 2. The CDR3 consists of 13 residues. Germline-derived CDR1 and CDR2 are SQVTM and ANQGSEA. Full variable domain (remainder filled in from reference TRBV29-1 and TRBJ2-5): SAVISQKPSRDICQRGTSLTIQCQVDSQVTMMFWYRQQPGQSLTLIATANQGSEATYESGFVIDKFPISRPNLTFSTLTVSNMSPEDSSIYLCSVGGTGQETQYFGPGTRLLVL.